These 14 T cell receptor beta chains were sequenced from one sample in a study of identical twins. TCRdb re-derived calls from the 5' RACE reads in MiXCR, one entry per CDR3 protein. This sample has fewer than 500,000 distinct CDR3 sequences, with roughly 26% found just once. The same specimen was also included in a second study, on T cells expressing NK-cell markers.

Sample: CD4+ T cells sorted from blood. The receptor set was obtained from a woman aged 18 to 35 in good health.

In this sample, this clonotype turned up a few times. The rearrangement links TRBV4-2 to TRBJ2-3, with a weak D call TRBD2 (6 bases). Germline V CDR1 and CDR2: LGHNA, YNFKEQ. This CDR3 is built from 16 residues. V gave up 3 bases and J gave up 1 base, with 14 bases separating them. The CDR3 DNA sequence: TGTGCCAGCAGCCATGGGGGAGGACCCGGCACAGATACGCAGTATTTT. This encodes CASSHGGGPGTDTQYF.

In nucleotides, the CDR3 is TGTGCCAGCACGCAGGGGGTATACAATGAGCAGTTCTTC. This translates into CASTQGVYNEQFF. The chain carries TRBV9 and TRBJ2-1; 7 bases match TRBD1. Per germline, CDR1 SGDLS and CDR2 YYNGEE. This CDR3 spans 13 amino acids. V was clipped by 6 bases and J by 4 bases; unmatched bases: 4. Full variable domain (outside the CDR3, taken from reference TRBV9 and TRBJ2-1): DSGVTQTPKHLITATGQRVTLRCSPRSGDLSVYWYQQSLDQGLQFLIQYYNGEERAKGNILERFSAQQFPDLHSELNLSSLELGDSALYFCASTQGVYNEQFFGPGTRLTVL.

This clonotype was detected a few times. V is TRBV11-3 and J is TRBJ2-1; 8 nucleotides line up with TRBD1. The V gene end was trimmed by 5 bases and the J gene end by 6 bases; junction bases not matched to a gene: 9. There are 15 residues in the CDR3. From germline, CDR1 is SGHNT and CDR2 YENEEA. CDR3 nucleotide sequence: TGTGCCAGCAGCCTTCAGGGGGCGGTCTTCAATGAGCAGTTCTTC. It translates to CASSLQGAVFNEQFF.

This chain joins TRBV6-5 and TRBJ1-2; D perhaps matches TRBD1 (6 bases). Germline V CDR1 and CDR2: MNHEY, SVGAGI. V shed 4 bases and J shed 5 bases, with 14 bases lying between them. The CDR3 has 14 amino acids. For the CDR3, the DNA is TGTGCCAGCAGTTGGGGAAACAGGGAGTATGGCTACACCTTC. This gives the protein CASSWGNREYGYTF.

CDR3 in DNA: TGCAGTGCTAGGGCCTTTAGGGGTGAAAAACTGTTTTTT. Translation gives CSARAFRGEKLFF. V gene TRBV20-1 combines with J gene TRBJ1-4; a possible D gene is TRBD1 (5 bases). Germline CDR1 reads DFQATT; CDR2 reads SNEGSKA (reference sequence). V was trimmed by 3 bases and J by 7 bases, leaving 12 bases between them. The CDR3 consists of 13 residues.

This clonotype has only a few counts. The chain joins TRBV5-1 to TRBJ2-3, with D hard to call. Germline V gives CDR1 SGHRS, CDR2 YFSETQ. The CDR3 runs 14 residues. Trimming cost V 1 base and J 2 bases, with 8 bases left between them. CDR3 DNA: TGCGCCAGCAGCTTGCGCCAGTCCACAGATACGCAGTATTTT. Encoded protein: CASSLRQSTDTQYF.

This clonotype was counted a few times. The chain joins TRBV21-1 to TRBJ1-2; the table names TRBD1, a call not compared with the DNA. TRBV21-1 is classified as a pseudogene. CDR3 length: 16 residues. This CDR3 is CASSPIAGAANYGYTF. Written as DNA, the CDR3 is TGTGCCAGCAGCCCCATTGCGGGGGCGGCTAACTATGGCTACACCTTC.

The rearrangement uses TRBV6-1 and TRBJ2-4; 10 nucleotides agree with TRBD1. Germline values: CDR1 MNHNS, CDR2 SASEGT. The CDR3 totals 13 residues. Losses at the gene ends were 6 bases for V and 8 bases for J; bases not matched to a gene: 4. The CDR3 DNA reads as TGTGCCAGCAGGATCGGACAGGGGGACATTCAGTACTTC. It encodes CASRIGQGDIQYF.

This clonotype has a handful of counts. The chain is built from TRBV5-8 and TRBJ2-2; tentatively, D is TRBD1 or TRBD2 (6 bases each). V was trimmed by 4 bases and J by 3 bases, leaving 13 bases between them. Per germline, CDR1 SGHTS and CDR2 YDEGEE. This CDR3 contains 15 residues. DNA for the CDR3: TGTGCCAGCAGCCCCCTAGGGGGGTACACCGGGGAGCTGTTTTTT. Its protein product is CASSPLGGYTGELFF.

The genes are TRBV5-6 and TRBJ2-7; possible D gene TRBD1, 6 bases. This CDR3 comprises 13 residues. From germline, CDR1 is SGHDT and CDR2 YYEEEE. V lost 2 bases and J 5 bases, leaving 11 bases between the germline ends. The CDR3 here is CASSLRGLDEQYF. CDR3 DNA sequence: TGTGCCAGCAGCTTAAGGGGGTTGGACGAGCAGTACTTC.

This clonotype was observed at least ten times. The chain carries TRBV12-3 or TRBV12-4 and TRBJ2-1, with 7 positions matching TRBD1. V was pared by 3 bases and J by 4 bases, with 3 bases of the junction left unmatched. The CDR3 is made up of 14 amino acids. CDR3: CASSFLDRYNEQFF. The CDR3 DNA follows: TGTGCCAGCAGTTTTTTGGACAGGTACAATGAGCAGTTCTTC.

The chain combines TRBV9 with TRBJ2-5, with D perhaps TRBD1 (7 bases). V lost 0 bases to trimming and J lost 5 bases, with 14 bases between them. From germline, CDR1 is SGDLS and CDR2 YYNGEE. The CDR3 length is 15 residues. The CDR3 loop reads CASSVGGGGGETQYF. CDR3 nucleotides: TGTGCCAGCAGCGTAGGCGGAGGGGGCGGGGAGACCCAGTACTTC.

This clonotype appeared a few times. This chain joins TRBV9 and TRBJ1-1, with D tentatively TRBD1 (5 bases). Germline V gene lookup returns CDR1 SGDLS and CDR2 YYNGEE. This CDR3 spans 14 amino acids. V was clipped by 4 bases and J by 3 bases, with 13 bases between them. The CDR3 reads CASSPVGGYTEAFF. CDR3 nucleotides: TGTGCCAGCAGCCCGGTGGGGGGGTACACTGAAGCTTTCTTT.

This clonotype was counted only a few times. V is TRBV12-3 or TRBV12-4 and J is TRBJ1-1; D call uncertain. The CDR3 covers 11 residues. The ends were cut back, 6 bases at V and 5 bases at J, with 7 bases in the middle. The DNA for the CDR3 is TGTGCCAGCAGATTCCAAACTGAAGCTTTCTTT. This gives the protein CASRFQTEAFF.